These 27 T cell receptor beta chains came from one sample sequenced in a study of a mutant IDH1 vaccine in newly diagnosed glioma listed by TCRdb under 2021. In the paper's terms, the time point label means: baseline, week 1 (first vaccination visit). The intended sense of this specimen's treatment or condition label: pre-vaccination baseline after standard-of-care therapy. The library came from the immunoSEQ multiplex PCR assay. TCRdb provides this immuneACCESS table in a form limited to in-frame rearrangements. Some clones are lacking; in checked studies, under half of them reflect an unresolved V gene, and why the rest are absent is not known. Here the sample has approximately 70,000 clones; 79% occur a single time. Roughly 8.2% of the sample rests with the top ten. The sequencing here drew on PBMCs, taken from a glioma patient treated with radiotherapy, temozolomide or both. These receptors were collected from a man aged 45-65 years with glioma.

The J gene is TRBJ2-5, the V gene TRBV19, with 10 nucleotides matching TRBD2. With 6 bases clipped from V and 0 bases from J, the junction kept 1 base outside the gene matches. The germline CDR1 and CDR2 sequences are LNHDA and SQIVND (reference sequence). The CDR3 sequence is 14 residues long. The CDR3 loop reads CASSLAGDQETQYF. The CDR3 DNA reads as TGTGCCAGTAGCCTAGCGGGGGACCAAGAGACCCAGTACTTC.

This clone was found a few times. The V and J genes are TRBV11-3 and TRBJ2-7; the match to TRBD1 covers 9 bases. Germline loops: CDR1 SGHNT, CDR2 YENEEA. Trimming took 5 bases from V and 2 from J; bases not matched to a gene: 1. This CDR3 has 13 amino acids. The CDR3 loop is CASSRTGAYEQYF. The DNA for the CDR3 is TGTGCCAGCAGCCGGACAGGGGCCTACGAGCAGTACTTC.

The rearrangement uses TRBV7-9 and TRBJ1-3; no reliable D call. This CDR3 has 14 amino acids. Per the germline V gene, CDR1 is SEHNR and CDR2 is FQNEAQ (reference sequence). V was pared by 6 bases and J by 6 bases, with 15 bases between. Here the CDR3 reads CASREDSWVNTIYF. The CDR3 nucleotides read TGTGCCAGCAGGGAGGATTCGTGGGTAAACACCATATATTTT.

In its sample, this clone was seen a few times. V gene TRBV28 combines with J gene TRBJ1-4; a weak D match, TRBD1 (5 bases). The CDR3 covers 13 residues. The V end lost 7 bases, the J end lost 7 bases, and 13 bases lay between the germline ends. Germline values: CDR1 MDHEN, CDR2 SYDVKM. CDR3 sequence: CASISPGREKLFF. In DNA form, the CDR3 reads TGTGCCAGCATCTCCCCGGGACGTGAAAAACTGTTTTTT.

The chain is built from TRBV30 and TRBJ2-3; D may be TRBD2 (6 bases). CDR1 and CDR2 from the germline V gene are GTSNPN and SVGIG (reference sequence). Trimming took 2 bases from V and 4 from J, leaving 13 bases between them. The CDR3 covers 14 residues. This CDR3 reads CAWSPQWEADTQYF. As DNA, the CDR3 is TGTGCCTGGAGTCCACAATGGGAGGCAGATACGCAGTATTTT. The variable domain in full, with the rest retrieved from reference TRBV30 and TRBJ2-3, is SQTIHQWPATLVQPVGSPLSLECTVEGTSNPNLYWYRQAAGRGLQLLFYSVGIGQISSEVPQNLSASRPQDRQFILSSKKLLLSDSGFYLCAWSPQWEADTQYFGPGTRLTVL.

The chain uses TRBV10-2 and TRBJ1-5, with 8 bases aligning to TRBD1. This CDR3 has 15 residues. With 8 bases clipped from V and 1 base from J, the junction kept 7 bases outside the gene matches. The germline V gene has CDR1 WSHSY and CDR2 SAAADI. CDR3: CASGQGGMSNQPQHF. The CDR3 nucleotides read TGCGCCAGCGGACAGGGAGGGATGAGCAATCAGCCCCAGCATTTT.

The V call is TRBV5-1, the J call TRBJ1-6, with unresolved D. Germline lookup yields CDR1 SGHRS and CDR2 YFSETQ. The V and J ends lost 4 bases and 9 bases respectively, with 17 bases between them. The CDR3 has 15 amino acids. As DNA, the CDR3 is TGCGCCAGCAGCCCGACCTCGAGCGGGAGTTCACCCCTCCACTTT. Translating it yields CASSPTSSGSSPLHF.

The J gene is TRBJ1-3, the V gene TRBV5-6; 8 bases are a match to TRBD1. Per the germline V gene, CDR1 is SGHDT and CDR2 is YYEEEE. With V trimmed by 0 bases and J by 1 base, 3 bases remained unmatched. The CDR3 spans 16 residues. Written as DNA, the CDR3 is TGTGCCAGCAGCTTGGCAGGGGGCGCTTCTGGAAACACCATATATTTT. Its protein is CASSLAGGASGNTIYF.

The rearrangement uses TRBV5-1 and TRBJ2-7; 8 positions agree with TRBD1. After removal of 0 bases from V and 0 bases from J, the junction contained 2 bases not matched to a gene. Germline values: CDR1 SGHRS, CDR2 YFSETQ. The CDR3 runs to 15 residues. DNA for the CDR3: TGCGCCAGCAGCTTGGTTGACAGGGGCTCCTACGAGCAGTACTTC. Translation gives CASSLVDRGSYEQYF.

A note on this clone: This same CDR3 is encoded by further DNA sequences in the sample. This chain links TRBV6-5 with TRBJ1-1; D unclear. Germline V CDR1 and CDR2: MNHEY, SVGAGI. The CDR3 sequence is 13 residues long. V was cut by 0 bases and J by 5 bases, with 7 bases left in between. CDR3 DNA: TGTGCCAGCAGTTACTCACGGGGAACTGAAGCTTTCTTT. Translated: CASSYSRGTEAFF.

The V gene is TRBV20-1, the J gene TRBJ2-5; D is unresolved. V dropped 8 bases and J dropped 5 bases, with 12 bases sitting between them. Per germline, CDR1 DFQATT and CDR2 SNEGSKA (reference sequence). The CDR3 runs to 11 residues. The CDR3 DNA is TGCAGTCGAACAAAAGGCGAGACCCAGTACTTC. The encoded protein is CSRTKGETQYF.

This CDR3 is CASSDRGRGETQYF. The CDR3 coding sequence is TGTGCCAGCAGTGACCGGGGGCGGGGAGAGACCCAGTACTTC. The V gene is TRBV2, the J gene TRBJ2-5; either TRBD1 or TRBD2 may supply D (6 bases each). CDR3 length equals 14 residues. Germline V gene lookup returns CDR1 SNHLY and CDR2 FYNNEI. Trimming removed 3 bases from V and 4 bases from J, with 12 bases in between.

The chain is built from TRBV10-1 and TRBJ2-4, with no clear D. Trimming shortened V by 2 bases and J by 6 bases, and 8 bases separated the two germline ends. CDR1 WNHNN and CDR2 SYGVQD come from the germline V gene (reference sequence). The CDR3 spans 13 residues. The DNA for the CDR3 is TGCGCCAGCAGTGAGGGGGTAACAAACATTCAGTACTTC. Residues: CASSEGVTNIQYF.

The genes are TRBV4-1 and TRBJ1-1, with D hard to call. The CDR3 is 13 residues long. V lost 2 bases to trimming and J lost 2 bases, with 6 bases between them. Germline CDR1 is MGHRA and CDR2 is YSYEKL. The DNA of the CDR3 is TGCGCCAGCAGCCAAAAGGCCAACACTGAAGCTTTCTTT. Protein sequence: CASSQKANTEAFF.

V is TRBV29-1 and J is TRBJ1-5; possibly TRBD1 for D (5 bases). Trimming left V 1 base short and J 5 bases short, with 9 bases between. Germline assignment: CDR1 SQVTM and CDR2 ANQGSEA. The CDR3 extends over 13 amino acids. CDR3 bases: TGCAGCGTTGAAGGCGGGGCCGATCAGCCCCAGCATTTT. Protein sequence: CSVEGGADQPQHF.

The chain uses TRBV4-1 and TRBJ1-1; possibly TRBD1 for D (5 bases). The CDR3 extends over 13 amino acids. From germline, CDR1 is MGHRA and CDR2 YSYEKL. Trimming left V 4 bases short and J 3 bases short, with 9 bases between. CDR3: CASSRGEDTEAFF. The CDR3 region has the DNA TGCGCCAGCAGCCGGGGGGAAGACACTGAAGCTTTCTTT.

The gene calls are TRBV7-9 and TRBJ1-2; D not resolved. Per germline, CDR1 SEHNR and CDR2 FQNEAQ (reference sequence). This CDR3 region has 12 residues. V shed 2 bases and J shed 8 bases, with 9 bases lying between them. CDR3 coding DNA: TGTGCCAGCAGCTTAACCGTTCTCGGCTACACCTTC. Its translation is CASSLTVLGYTF.

The chain has TRBV13 and TRBJ2-7; D may be TRBD1 (6 bases). CDR3 length: 13 residues. V was shortened by 5 bases and J by 7 bases, with 15 bases between the two germline ends. Germline-derived CDR1 and CDR2 are PRHDT and FYEKMQ (reference sequence). The CDR3 sequence is CASSPGAAREQYF. DNA for the CDR3: TGTGCCAGCAGCCCAGGGGCGGCGAGGGAGCAGTACTTC.

This clone was seen a few times. The chain recombines TRBV9 with TRBJ1-2; TRBD1 matches 9 bases. CDR3 size: 15 residues. The junction had 5 bases not matched to a gene; V was cut back by 0 bases and J by 5 bases. Germline V gene lookup returns CDR1 SGDLS and CDR2 YYNGEE. The DNA of the CDR3 is TGTGCCAGCAGCGTAGAATGGGGGACAGGGTATGGCTACACCTTC. Its translation is CASSVEWGTGYGYTF. Variable domain in full (rest from reference TRBV9 and TRBJ1-2): DSGVTQTPKHLITATGQRVTLRCSPRSGDLSVYWYQQSLDQGLQFLIQYYNGEERAKGNILERFSAQQFPDLHSELNLSSLELGDSALYFCASSVEWGTGYGYTFGSGTRLTVV.

The chain is built from TRBV4-2 and TRBJ2-7; 11 bases are a match to TRBD2. Germline loops: CDR1 LGHNA, CDR2 YNFKEQ. The CDR3 length is 14 residues. V lost 7 bases and J lost 3; bases outside the gene matches: 5. The CDR3 here is CASTPSGGNYEQYF. As DNA, the CDR3 is TGTGCCAGCACCCCTAGCGGGGGGAACTACGAGCAGTACTTC.

The genes are TRBV4-1 and TRBJ2-7; 10 positions match TRBD1. From germline, CDR1 is MGHRA and CDR2 YSYEKL. CDR3 length: 15 amino acids. V was clipped by 0 bases and J by 5 bases; unmatched bases: 4. The CDR3: CASSQDGQGDDEQYF. CDR3 DNA: TGCGCCAGCAGCCAAGACGGACAGGGGGATGACGAGCAGTACTTC.

J is TRBJ2-5 and V is TRBV4-2, with D perhaps matching TRBD1 or TRBD2 (6 bases each). There are 14 residues in the CDR3. CDR1 is LGHNA, CDR2 YNFKEQ, per germline. V was shortened by 4 bases and J by 2 bases, with 11 bases between the two germline ends. In nucleotides, the CDR3 is TGTGCCAGCAGCCTCGGGGGCATTCAAGAGACCCAGTACTTC. Amino acids: CASSLGGIQETQYF.

The chain employs TRBV5-1 and TRBJ1-1, with 8 bases that match TRBD1. Germline assignment: CDR1 SGHRS and CDR2 YFSETQ. The CDR3 length is 17 residues. With V trimmed by 3 bases and J by 0 bases, 10 bases remained unmatched. The CDR3 DNA reads as TGCGCCAGCAGCTCATGGACAGGGAGAACCCTGAACACTGAAGCTTTCTTT. Residues: CASSSWTGRTLNTEAFF.

The count of this clone is one. The chain couples TRBV14 to TRBJ1-1; no firm D call. The V end was cut by 4 bases, the J end by 4 bases, with 10 bases between. The CDR3 runs to 13 residues. The germline V gene has CDR1 SGHDN and CDR2 FVKESK. The CDR3 DNA follows: TGTGCCAGCAGCCTTTACATAGGCACTGAAGCTTTCTTT. It specifies CASSLYIGTEAFF.

This rearrangement joins TRBV6-1 to TRBJ2-5, with D uncertain. The CDR3 totals 14 residues. The V end lost 8 bases, the J end lost 4 bases, and 17 bases lay between the germline ends. Germline loops: CDR1 MNHNS, CDR2 SASEGT. Here the CDR3 DNA reads TGTGCCAGCCCTAAGGACGGCTTGGCAGAGACCCAGTACTTC. Residues: CASPKDGLAETQYF.

The chain carries TRBV5-4 and TRBJ2-2; a possible D gene is TRBD2 (5 bases). This CDR3 has 13 residues. Germline CDR1 SGHNT, CDR2 YYREEE (reference sequence). Trimming removed 10 bases from V and 5 bases from J, with 15 bases in between. CDR3 residues: CAAHNRGTGELFF. The CDR3 DNA follows: TGTGCCGCACATAACAGAGGGACCGGGGAGCTGTTTTTT.

The rearrangement joins TRBV9 to TRBJ1-2; 7 bases line up with TRBD1. The germline gives CDR1 SGDLS, CDR2 YYNGEE. The CDR3 is 16 residues long. Losses at the gene ends were 0 bases for V and 8 bases for J; bases not matched to a gene: 13. The CDR3 protein is CASSVEAQGGEDGYTF. The CDR3 bases are TGTGCCAGCAGCGTAGAGGCCCAGGGGGGGGAGGACGGCTACACCTTC.